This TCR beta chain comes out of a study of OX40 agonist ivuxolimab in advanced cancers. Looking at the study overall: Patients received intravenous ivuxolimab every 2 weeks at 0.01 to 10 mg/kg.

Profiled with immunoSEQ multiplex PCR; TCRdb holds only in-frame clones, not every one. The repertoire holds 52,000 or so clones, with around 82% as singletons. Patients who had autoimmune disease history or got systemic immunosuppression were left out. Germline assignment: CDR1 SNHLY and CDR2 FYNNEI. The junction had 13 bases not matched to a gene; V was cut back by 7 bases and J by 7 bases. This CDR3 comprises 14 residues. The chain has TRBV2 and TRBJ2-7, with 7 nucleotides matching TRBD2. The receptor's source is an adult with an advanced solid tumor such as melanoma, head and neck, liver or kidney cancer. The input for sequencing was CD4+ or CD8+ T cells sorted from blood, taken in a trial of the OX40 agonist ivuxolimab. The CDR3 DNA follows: TGTGCCAGCACCTCCGGGGCGGGAGCTCGTGAGCAGTACTTC. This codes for CASTSGAGAREQYF.